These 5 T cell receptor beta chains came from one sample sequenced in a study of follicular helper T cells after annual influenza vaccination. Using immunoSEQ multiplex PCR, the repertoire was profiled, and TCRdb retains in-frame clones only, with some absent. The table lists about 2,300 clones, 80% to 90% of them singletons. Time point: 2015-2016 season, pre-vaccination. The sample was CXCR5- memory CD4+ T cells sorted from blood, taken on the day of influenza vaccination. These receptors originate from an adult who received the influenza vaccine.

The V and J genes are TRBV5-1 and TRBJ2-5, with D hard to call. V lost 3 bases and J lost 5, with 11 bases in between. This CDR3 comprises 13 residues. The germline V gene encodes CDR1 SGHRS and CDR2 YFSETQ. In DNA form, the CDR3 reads TGCGCCAGCAGCTGGTTAGCCGAGGAGACCCAGTACTTC. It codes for CASSWLAEETQYF.

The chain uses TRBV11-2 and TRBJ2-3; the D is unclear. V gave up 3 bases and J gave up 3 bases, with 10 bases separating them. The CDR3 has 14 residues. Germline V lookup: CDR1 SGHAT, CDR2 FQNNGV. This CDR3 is CASSFGSLTDTQYF. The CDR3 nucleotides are TGTGCCAGCAGCTTTGGATCACTAACAGATACGCAGTATTTT.

CDR3: CAWSRNPLDSGEQYF. The CDR3 DNA reads TGTGCCTGGAGCCGTAACCCACTAGATTCCGGCGAGCAGTACTTC. The chain combines TRBV30 with TRBJ2-7; D might be TRBD2 (5 bases). Germline V lookup: CDR1 GTSNPN, CDR2 SVGIG (reference sequence). The CDR3 has 15 amino acids. Trimming took off 3 bases at V and 6 bases at J, with 21 bases between the two ends.

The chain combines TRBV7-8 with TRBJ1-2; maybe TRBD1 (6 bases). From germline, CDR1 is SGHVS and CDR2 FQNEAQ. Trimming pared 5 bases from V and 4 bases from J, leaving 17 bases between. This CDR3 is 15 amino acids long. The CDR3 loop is CASSPVRDRTYGYTF. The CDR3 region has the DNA TGTGCCAGCAGCCCCGTCAGAGACAGGACCTATGGCTACACCTTC. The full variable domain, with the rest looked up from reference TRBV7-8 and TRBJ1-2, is GAGVSQSPRYKVAKRGQDVALRCDPISGHVSLFWYQQALGQGPEFLTYFQNEAQLDKSGLPSDRFFAERPEGSVSTLKIQRTQQEDSAVYLCASSPVRDRTYGYTFGSGTRLTVV.

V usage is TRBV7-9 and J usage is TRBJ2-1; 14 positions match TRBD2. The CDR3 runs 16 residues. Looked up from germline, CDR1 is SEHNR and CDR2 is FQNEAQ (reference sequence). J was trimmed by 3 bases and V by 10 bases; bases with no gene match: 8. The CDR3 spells CATSGLAGAYYNEQFF. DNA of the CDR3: TGTGCCACTTCGGGACTAGCGGGGGCATACTACAATGAGCAGTTCTTC. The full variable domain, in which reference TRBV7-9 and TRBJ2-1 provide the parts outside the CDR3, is DTGVSQNPRHKITKRGQNVTFRCDPISEHNRLYWYRQTLGQGPEFLTYFQNEAQLEKSRLLSDRFSAERPKGSFSTLEIQRTEQGDSAMYLCATSGLAGAYYNEQFFGPGTRLTVL.